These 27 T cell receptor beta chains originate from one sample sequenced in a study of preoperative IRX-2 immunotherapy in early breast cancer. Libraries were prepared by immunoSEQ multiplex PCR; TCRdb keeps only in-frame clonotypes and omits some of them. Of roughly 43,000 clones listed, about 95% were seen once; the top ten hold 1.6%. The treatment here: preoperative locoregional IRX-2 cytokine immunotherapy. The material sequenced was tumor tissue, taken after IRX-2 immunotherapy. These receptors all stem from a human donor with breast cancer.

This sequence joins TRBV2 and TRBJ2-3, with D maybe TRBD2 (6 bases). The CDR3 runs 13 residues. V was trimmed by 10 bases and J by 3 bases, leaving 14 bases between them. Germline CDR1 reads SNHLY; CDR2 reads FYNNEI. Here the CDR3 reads CATKGRGTDTQYF. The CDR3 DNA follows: TGTGCCACCAAGGGGCGGGGTACAGATACGCAGTATTTT.

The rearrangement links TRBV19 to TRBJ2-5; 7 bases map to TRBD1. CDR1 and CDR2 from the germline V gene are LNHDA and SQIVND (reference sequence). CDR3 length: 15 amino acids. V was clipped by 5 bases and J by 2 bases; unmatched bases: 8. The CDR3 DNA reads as TGTGCCAGTAGTTCCACGGGACAGCCTCAAGAGACCCAGTACTTC. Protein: CASSSTGQPQETQYF.

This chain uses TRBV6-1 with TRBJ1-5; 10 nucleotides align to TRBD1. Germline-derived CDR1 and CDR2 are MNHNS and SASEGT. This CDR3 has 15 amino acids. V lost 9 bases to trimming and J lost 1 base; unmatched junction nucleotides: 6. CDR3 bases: TGTGCCAGTTTCCGGGACAGGGGAAGCAATCAGCCCCAGCATTTT. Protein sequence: CASFRDRGSNQPQHF.

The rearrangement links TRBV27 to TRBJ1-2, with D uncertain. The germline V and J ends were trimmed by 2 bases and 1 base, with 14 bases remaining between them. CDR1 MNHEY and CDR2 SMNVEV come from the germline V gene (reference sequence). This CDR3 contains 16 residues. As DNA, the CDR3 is TGTGCCAGCAGTTTAAAGCGTCAGTCCTTTAACTATGGCTACACCTTC. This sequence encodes CASSLKRQSFNYGYTF.

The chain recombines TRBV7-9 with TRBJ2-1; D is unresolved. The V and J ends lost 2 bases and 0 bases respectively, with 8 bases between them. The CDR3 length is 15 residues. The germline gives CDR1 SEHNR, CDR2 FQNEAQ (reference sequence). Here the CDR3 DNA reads TGTGCCAGCAGCTTAAAGAGCAGCTCCTACAATGAGCAGTTCTTC. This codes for CASSLKSSSYNEQFF.

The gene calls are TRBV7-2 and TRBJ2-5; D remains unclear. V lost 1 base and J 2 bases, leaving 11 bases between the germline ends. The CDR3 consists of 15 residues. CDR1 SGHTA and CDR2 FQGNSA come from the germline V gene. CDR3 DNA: TGTGCCAGCAGCTTAGTTGTGGGAATTCAAGAGACCCAGTACTTC. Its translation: CASSLVVGIQETQYF.

The CDR3 DNA reads TGCGCCAGCAGCTTGGGTCGTGGGACAGGGAGTACAGATACGCAGTATTTT. Translated, it gives CASSLGRGTGSTDTQYF. V usage is TRBV5-1 and J usage is TRBJ2-3; 9 bases line up with TRBD1. The CDR3 is 17 residues long. Germline-derived CDR1 and CDR2 are SGHRS and YFSETQ. The V and J ends lost 0 bases and 3 bases, in that order; junction bases with no gene match: 8.

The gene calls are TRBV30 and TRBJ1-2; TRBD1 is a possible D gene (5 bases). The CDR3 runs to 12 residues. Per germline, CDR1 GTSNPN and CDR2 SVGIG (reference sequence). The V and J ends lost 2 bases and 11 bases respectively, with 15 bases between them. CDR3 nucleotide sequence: TGTGCCTGGAGTCGGCAGGGTATAGAGTACACCTTC. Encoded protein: CAWSRQGIEYTF.

The CDR3 sequence: CASSIRAMSTEAFF. CDR3 DNA: TGTGCCAGTAGTATCAGGGCGATGAGCACTGAAGCTTTCTTT. The rearrangement links TRBV19 to TRBJ1-1; D is perhaps TRBD1 (5 bases). Germline CDR1 LNHDA, CDR2 SQIVND (reference sequence). Trimming pared 3 bases from V and 4 bases from J, leaving 12 bases between. The CDR3 consists of 14 residues.

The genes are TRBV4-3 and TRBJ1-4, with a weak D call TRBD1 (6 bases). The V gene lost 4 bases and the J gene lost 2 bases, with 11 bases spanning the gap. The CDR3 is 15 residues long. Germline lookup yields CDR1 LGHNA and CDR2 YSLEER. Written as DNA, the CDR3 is TGCGCCAGCAGCCCCCGGGGGGGCACTAATGAAAAACTGTTTTTT. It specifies CASSPRGGTNEKLFF.

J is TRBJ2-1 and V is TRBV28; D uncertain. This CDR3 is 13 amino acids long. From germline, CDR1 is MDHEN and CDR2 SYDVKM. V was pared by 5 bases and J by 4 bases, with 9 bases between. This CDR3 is CASSPTNYNEQFF. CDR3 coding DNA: TGTGCCAGCAGTCCCACTAATTACAATGAGCAGTTCTTC. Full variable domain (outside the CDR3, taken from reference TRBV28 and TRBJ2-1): DVKVTQSSRYLVKRTGEKVFLECVQDMDHENMFWYRQDPGLGLRLIYFSYDVKMKEKGDIPEGYSVSREKKERFSLILESASTNQTSMYLCASSPTNYNEQFFGPGTRLTVL.

For the CDR3, the DNA is TGCGCCAGCAGCCCCCGGGCGAACACTGAAGCTTTCTTT. Translation: CASSPRANTEAFF. The chain carries TRBV5-1 and TRBJ1-1, with D unclear. The CDR3 is 13 residues long. The germline V gene encodes CDR1 SGHRS and CDR2 YFSETQ. V dropped 4 bases and J dropped 1 base, with 8 bases sitting between them.

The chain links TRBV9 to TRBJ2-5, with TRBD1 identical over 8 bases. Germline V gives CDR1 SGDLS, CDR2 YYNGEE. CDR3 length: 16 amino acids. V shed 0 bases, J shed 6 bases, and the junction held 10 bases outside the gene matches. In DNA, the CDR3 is TGTGCCAGCAGCGTAGGCCAGGGGGCTCTCGGGAAGACCCAGTACTTC. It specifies CASSVGQGALGKTQYF.

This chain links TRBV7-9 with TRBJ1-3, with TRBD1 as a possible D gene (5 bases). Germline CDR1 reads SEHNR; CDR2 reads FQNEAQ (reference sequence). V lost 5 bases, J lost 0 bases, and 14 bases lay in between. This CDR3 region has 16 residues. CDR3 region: CASSPDSIISGNTIYF. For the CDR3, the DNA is TGTGCCAGCAGCCCAGACAGCATTATCTCTGGAAACACCATATATTTT.

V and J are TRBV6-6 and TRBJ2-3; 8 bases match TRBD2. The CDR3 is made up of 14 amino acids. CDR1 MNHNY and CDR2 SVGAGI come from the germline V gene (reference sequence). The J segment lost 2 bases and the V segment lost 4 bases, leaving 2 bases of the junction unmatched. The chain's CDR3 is CASSLAGNTDTQYF. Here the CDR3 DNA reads TGTGCCAGCAGTTTAGCGGGAAACACAGATACGCAGTATTTT.

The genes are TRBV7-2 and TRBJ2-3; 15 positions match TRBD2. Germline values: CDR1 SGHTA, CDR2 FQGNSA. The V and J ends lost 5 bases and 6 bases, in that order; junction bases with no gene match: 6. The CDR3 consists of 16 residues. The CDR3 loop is CASSVGTSGGWDTQYF. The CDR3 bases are TGTGCCAGCAGCGTCGGGACTAGCGGGGGGTGGGATACGCAGTATTTT.

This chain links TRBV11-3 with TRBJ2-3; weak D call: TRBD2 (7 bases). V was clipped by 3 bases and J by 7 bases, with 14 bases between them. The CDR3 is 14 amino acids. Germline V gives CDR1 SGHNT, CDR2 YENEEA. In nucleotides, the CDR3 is TGTGCCAGCAGCTTGGGGCGGGGGCCGAATACGCAGTATTTT. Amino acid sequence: CASSLGRGPNTQYF.

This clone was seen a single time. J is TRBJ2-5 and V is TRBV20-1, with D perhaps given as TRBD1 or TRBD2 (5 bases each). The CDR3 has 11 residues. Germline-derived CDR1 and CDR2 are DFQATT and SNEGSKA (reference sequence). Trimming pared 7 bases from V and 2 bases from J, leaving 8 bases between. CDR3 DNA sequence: TGCAGTGGTGAGGGGCAAGAGACCCAGTACTTC. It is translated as CSGEGQETQYF.

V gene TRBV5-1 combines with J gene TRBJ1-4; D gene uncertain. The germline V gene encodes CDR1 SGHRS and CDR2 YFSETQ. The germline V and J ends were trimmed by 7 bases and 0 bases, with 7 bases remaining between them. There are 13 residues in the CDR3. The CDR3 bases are TGCGCCAGCCAACGGTCAACTAATGAAAAACTGTTTTTT. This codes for CASQRSTNEKLFF.

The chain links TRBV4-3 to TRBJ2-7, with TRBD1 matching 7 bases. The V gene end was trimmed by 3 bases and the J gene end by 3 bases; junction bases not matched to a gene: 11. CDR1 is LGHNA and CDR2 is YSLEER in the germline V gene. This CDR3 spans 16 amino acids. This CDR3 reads CASSHSPWQGDYEQYF. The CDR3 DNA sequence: TGCGCCAGCAGCCACTCCCCGTGGCAGGGGGACTACGAGCAGTACTTC.

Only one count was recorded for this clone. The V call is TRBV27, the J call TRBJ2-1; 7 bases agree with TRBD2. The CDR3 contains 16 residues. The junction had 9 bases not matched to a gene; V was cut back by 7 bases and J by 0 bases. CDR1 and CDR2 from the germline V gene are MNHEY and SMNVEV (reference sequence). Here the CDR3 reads CASISGGDPSYNEQFF. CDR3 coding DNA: TGTGCCAGCATTTCTGGGGGGGACCCCTCCTACAATGAGCAGTTCTTC.

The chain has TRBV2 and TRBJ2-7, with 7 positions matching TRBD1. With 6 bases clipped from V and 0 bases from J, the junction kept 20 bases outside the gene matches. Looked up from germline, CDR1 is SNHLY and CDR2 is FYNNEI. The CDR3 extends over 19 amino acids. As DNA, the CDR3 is TGTGCCAGCAGAGATACTACAGGGGTATCATTTTGGGGCTCCTACGAGCAGTACTTC. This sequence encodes CASRDTTGVSFWGSYEQYF.

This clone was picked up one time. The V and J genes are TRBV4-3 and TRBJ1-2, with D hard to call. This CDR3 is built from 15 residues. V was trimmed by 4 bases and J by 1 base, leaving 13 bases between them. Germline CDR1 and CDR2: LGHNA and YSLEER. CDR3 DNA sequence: TGCGCCAGCAGCCCGGAGAACAGCGTTAACTATGGCTACACCTTC. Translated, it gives CASSPENSVNYGYTF.

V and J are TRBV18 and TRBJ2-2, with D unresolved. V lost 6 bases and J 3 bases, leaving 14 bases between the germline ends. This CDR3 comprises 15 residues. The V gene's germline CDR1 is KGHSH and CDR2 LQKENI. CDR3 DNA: TGTGCCAGCTCCCCCCGTTTTGGCGACACCGGGGAGCTGTTTTTT. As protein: CASSPRFGDTGELFF. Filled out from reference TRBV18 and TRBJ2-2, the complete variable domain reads NAGVMQNPRHLVRRRGQEARLRCSPMKGHSHVYWYRQLPEEGLKFMVYLQKENIIDESGMPKERFSAEFPKEGPSILRIQQVVRGDSAAYFCASSPRFGDTGELFFGEGSRLTVL.

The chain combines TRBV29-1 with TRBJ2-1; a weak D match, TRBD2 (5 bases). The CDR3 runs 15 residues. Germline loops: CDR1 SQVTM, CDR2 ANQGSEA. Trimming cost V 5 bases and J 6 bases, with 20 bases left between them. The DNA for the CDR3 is TGCAGCGTTCTAGGGAGCGAGGACCACATCAATGAGCAGTTCTTC. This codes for CSVLGSEDHINEQFF.

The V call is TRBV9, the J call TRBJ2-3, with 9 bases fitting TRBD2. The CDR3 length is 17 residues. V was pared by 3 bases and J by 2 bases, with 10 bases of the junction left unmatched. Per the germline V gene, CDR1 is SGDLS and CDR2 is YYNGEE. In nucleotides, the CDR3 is TGTGCCAGCAGCGGACCTTTCAGCGGGGGGTACACAGATACGCAGTATTTT. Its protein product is CASSGPFSGGYTDTQYF.

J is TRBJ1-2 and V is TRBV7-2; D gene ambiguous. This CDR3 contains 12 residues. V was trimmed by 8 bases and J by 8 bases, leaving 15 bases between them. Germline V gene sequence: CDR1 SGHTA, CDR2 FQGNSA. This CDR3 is CASSFLGLGYTF. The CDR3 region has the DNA TGTGCCAGCTCCTTTTTGGGGTTGGGCTACACCTTC.